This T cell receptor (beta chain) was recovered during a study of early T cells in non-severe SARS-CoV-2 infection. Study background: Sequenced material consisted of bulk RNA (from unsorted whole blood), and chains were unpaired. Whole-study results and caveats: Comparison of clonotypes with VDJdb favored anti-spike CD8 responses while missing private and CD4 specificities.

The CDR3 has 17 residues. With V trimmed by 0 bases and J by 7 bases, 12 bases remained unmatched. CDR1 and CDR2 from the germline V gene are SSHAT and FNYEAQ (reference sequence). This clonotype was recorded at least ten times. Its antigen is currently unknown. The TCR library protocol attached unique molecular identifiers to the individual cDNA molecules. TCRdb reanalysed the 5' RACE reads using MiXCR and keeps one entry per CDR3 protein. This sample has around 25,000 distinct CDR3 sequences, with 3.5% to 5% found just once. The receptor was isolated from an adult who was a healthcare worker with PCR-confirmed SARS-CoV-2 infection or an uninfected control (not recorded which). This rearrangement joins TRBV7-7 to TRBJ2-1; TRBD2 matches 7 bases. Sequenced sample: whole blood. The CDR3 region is CASSLAPGGSFSNEQFF. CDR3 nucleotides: TGTGCCAGCAGCTTAGCCCCGGGGGGTTCCTTTTCTAATGAGCAGTTCTTC.